One sample yielded the 11 T cell receptor beta chains listed below, sequenced in a study of T cells in Graves' hyperthyroidism and ophthalmopathy. Amplified regions were TCR beta CDR3 sequences from RNA transcripts. The HTBI primer set drove a first-round RT-PCR of the TCR CDR3. Each CDR3 protein gets one entry after TCRdb re-called the multiplex PCR reads with MiXCR. The repertoire includes 40,000 or so distinct CDR3 sequences, about 50% of them detected once, and approximately 6.2% sits in the top ten. The sample was blood. These receptors all come from a woman aged 50 to 60 with Graves' hyperthyroidism that later progressed to Graves' ophthalmopathy.

By share, this clonotype counts as medium-sized. J is TRBJ1-6 and V is TRBV24-1; D gene uncertain. In germline, CDR1 is KGHDR, CDR2 SFDVKD. V shed 2 bases and J shed 7 bases, with 2 bases lying between them. The CDR3 consists of 12 residues. CDR3 amino acids: CATSDSNSPLHF. CDR3 nucleotides: TGTGCCACCAGTGATTCGAATTCACCCCTCCACTTT.

This clonotype was recorded at least ten times. This chain joins TRBV9 and TRBJ2-3; 11 bases are shared with TRBD2. This CDR3 spans 16 amino acids. V lost 4 bases to trimming and J lost 4 bases; unmatched junction nucleotides: 8. CDR1 SGDLS and CDR2 YYNGEE come from the germline V gene. The CDR3 DNA follows: TGTGCCAGCAGCTCGCGGACTAGCGGGTTCTCAGATACGCAGTATTTT. Protein: CASSSRTSGFSDTQYF.

The rearrangement joins TRBV20-1 to TRBJ1-2; D gene uncertain. The CDR3 spans 12 residues. Trimming removed 3 bases at V and 12 bases at J, with 17 bases between. Germline lookup yields CDR1 DFQATT and CDR2 SNEGSKA (reference sequence). In DNA, the CDR3 is TGCAGTGCTAGGGACTTTCACTCTGGAAACACCTTC. Translating it yields CSARDFHSGNTF.

The rearrangement joins TRBV9 to TRBJ2-3, with 12 bases fitting TRBD2. This CDR3 contains 15 residues. The J segment lost 5 bases and the V segment lost 4 bases, leaving 5 bases of the junction unmatched. The germline V gene encodes CDR1 SGDLS and CDR2 YYNGEE. CDR3 in amino acids: CASSRTSGKLDTQYF. CDR3 sequence (DNA): TGTGCCAGCAGCCGGACTAGCGGGAAGTTAGATACGCAGTATTTT.

The gene calls are TRBV2 and TRBJ2-7, with TRBD1 matching over 7 bases. The CDR3 is made up of 13 amino acids. CDR1 and CDR2 from the germline V gene are SNHLY and FYNNEI. Trimming removed 6 bases from V and 4 bases from J; junction bases left unmatched: 6. CDR3 residues: CASSPDRLYEQYF. CDR3 in DNA: TGTGCCAGCAGCCCGGACAGGCTTTACGAGCAGTACTTC.

Regarding this clonotype: A read error may produce the germline difference seen at one junction end. The V gene is TRBV7-6, the J gene TRBJ1-3, with unresolved D. The length of the CDR3 is 16 residues. CDR1 is SGHVS and CDR2 is FNYEAQ in the germline V gene. The CDR3, as DNA: TGTGCCAGCAGCATAGCCTTAGCGGTTGGTGGAAACACCATATATTTT. Translated, it gives CASSIALAVGGNTIYF. The variable domain in full, completed from reference TRBV7-6 and TRBJ1-3, reads GAGVSQSPRYKVTKRGQDVALRCDPISGHVSLYWYRQALGQGPEFLTYFNYEAQQDKSGLPNDRFSAERPEGSISTLTIQRTEQRDSAMYRCASSIALAVGGNTIYFGEGSWLTVV.

Concerning this clonotype: The conserved closing phenylalanine or tryptophan is absent in this CDR3, likely reflecting a read error. The DNA is left out, because the CDR3 cannot be placed on it with certainty; the CDR3 is given as TCRdb lists it. The J gene is TRBJ2-2, the V gene TRBV20-1. The length of the CDR3 is 10 amino acids, counting both ends. The V gene's germline CDR1 is DFQATT and CDR2 SNEGSKA (reference sequence). CDR3 sequence: CSAQAGRGFS.

V and J are TRBV7-9 and TRBJ2-2; 8 bases map to TRBD2. V lost 6 bases to trimming and J lost 2 bases; unmatched junction nucleotides: 5. Germline CDR1 is SEHNR and CDR2 is FQNEAQ (reference sequence). This CDR3 comprises 15 residues. Here the CDR3 reads CASRHGLANTGELFF. In DNA, the CDR3 is TGTGCCAGCAGACATGGACTAGCAAACACCGGGGAGCTGTTTTTT.

CDR3 amino acids: CASRAGETQYF. In DNA, the CDR3 is TGTGCCAGCAGGGCCGGGGAGACCCAGTACTTC. V is TRBV2 and J is TRBJ2-5, with unresolved D. Trimming cost V 6 bases and J 5 bases, with 7 bases left between them. Per germline, CDR1 SNHLY and CDR2 FYNNEI. This CDR3 is 11 amino acids long.

On this clonotype: One end of the junction varies from germline; a read error may be responsible. The chain carries TRBV6-5 and TRBJ2-1; no firm D call. The CDR3 sequence is 13 residues long. Germline loops: CDR1 MNHEY, CDR2 SVGAGI. CDR3 in amino acids: CASNPSNTKELFF. For the CDR3, the DNA is TGTGCCAGCAATCCCAGTAACACCAAGGAGCTGTTCTTC.

This clonotype was found a few times. The genes are TRBV7-3 and TRBJ2-7; a possible D gene is TRBD1 (5 bases). CDR3 size: 14 residues. V shed 6 bases and J shed 6 bases, with 18 bases lying between them. Germline-derived CDR1 and CDR2 are SGHTA and FQGTGA. CDR3 in amino acids: CASSPGYGTGEQYF. CDR3 coding DNA: TGTGCCAGCAGTCCAGGGTACGGAACAGGCGAGCAGTACTTC.